Below are 17 T cell receptor beta chains sequenced from a single sample in a study of shared clonotypes between healthy human individuals. This table comes from immunoSEQ multiplex PCR, and its TCRdb copy is limited to in-frame clones, with some not included. This sample carries 600,000 to 700,000 clones, roughly 73% of them seen once, and the ten largest clones take 1.5% to 2%. The source material was memory CD4+ T cells sorted from blood. The sample's subset: CD45RA-negative fraction. The receptors stem from a woman aged 25 to 45 in good health.

This sequence joins TRBV7-2 and TRBJ1-4, with D possibly matching TRBD1 (6 bases). Trimming pared 3 bases from V and 6 bases from J, leaving 17 bases between. Per the germline V gene, CDR1 is SGHTA and CDR2 is FQGNSA. There are 16 residues in the CDR3. CDR3 sequence: CASSFYSPGQDEKLFF. CDR3 nucleotides: TGTGCCAGCAGCTTCTACAGTCCGGGACAAGATGAAAAACTGTTTTTT.

This clone was detected many times. The chain links TRBV2 to TRBJ1-2, with unresolved D. The V and J ends lost 6 bases and 8 bases respectively, with 16 bases between them. The germline CDR1 and CDR2 sequences are SNHLY and FYNNEI. The CDR3 covers 13 residues. The DNA of the CDR3 is TGTGCCAGCAGGCCTACCGACGCCCCCGGCTACACCTTC. Translating gives CASRPTDAPGYTF.

This chain uses TRBV15 with TRBJ2-5; the D gene is possibly TRBD1 (6 bases). Germline CDR1 LNHNV, CDR2 YYDKDF (reference sequence). V was cut by 0 bases and J by 2 bases, with 13 bases left in between. The CDR3 totals 16 residues. The chain's CDR3 is CATSRDIGQLQETQYF. The CDR3 coding sequence is TGTGCCACCAGCAGAGATATAGGACAGCTACAAGAGACCCAGTACTTC.

The chain uses TRBV30 and TRBJ2-3, with D possibly TRBD2 on 5 matching bases. Trimming took off 3 bases at V and 2 bases at J, with 15 bases between the two ends. The germline gives CDR1 GTSNPN, CDR2 SVGIG (reference sequence). The CDR3 is made up of 15 amino acids. The CDR3 region has the DNA TGTGCCTGGAGCTTCGAGCGGAGCGCCACAGATACGCAGTATTTT. Protein sequence: CAWSFERSATDTQYF.

This clone was recorded only once. V is TRBV30 and J is TRBJ1-3; no firm D call. The germline gives CDR1 GTSNPN, CDR2 SVGIG (reference sequence). The V gene lost 2 bases and the J gene lost 3 bases, with 8 bases spanning the gap. The CDR3 sequence is 13 residues long. As DNA, the CDR3 is TGTGCCTGGAGTCGGACGGGTGGAAACACCATATATTTT. It is translated as CAWSRTGGNTIYF. Full variable domain (rest looked up from reference TRBV30 and TRBJ1-3): SQTIHQWPATLVQPVGSPLSLECTVEGTSNPNLYWYRQAAGRGLQLLFYSVGIGQISSEVPQNLSASRPQDRQFILSSKKLLLSDSGFYLCAWSRTGGNTIYFGEGSWLTVV.

This clone was detected a few times. CDR3 residues: CASSDGPRGNQPQHF. The CDR3 bases are TGTGCCAGCAGTGATGGGCCCCGCGGCAATCAGCCCCAGCATTTT. The chain uses TRBV6-1 and TRBJ1-5; D ambiguous. CDR3 length: 15 residues. Germline V gene data show CDR1 as MNHNS and CDR2 as SASEGT. The V end was cut by 3 bases, the J end by 2 bases, with 11 bases between.

Concerning this clone: Other nucleotide sequences in the sample specify the same CDR3. The V gene is TRBV5-1, the J gene TRBJ2-1, with TRBD1 as a possible D gene (5 bases). Trimming pared 5 bases from V and 0 bases from J, leaving 12 bases between. Per germline, CDR1 SGHRS and CDR2 YFSETQ. The CDR3 is 15 residues long. CDR3 in amino acids: CASSSDSLSYNEQFF. CDR3 DNA sequence: TGCGCCAGCAGTTCTGACAGCCTCTCCTACAATGAGCAGTTCTTC.

The V gene is TRBV2, the J gene TRBJ1-2, with TRBD1 matching over 7 bases. The length of the CDR3 is 15 residues. V was pared by 6 bases and J by 6 bases, with 13 bases of the junction left unmatched. CDR1 is SNHLY, CDR2 FYNNEI, per germline. CDR3: CASRTDPGGDNGYTF. CDR3 bases: TGTGCCAGCAGGACTGACCCAGGGGGAGACAATGGCTACACCTTC.

This clone was counted ten times or more. J is TRBJ2-7 and V is TRBV28, with unresolved D. The CDR3 is 12 amino acids. Looked up from germline, CDR1 is MDHEN and CDR2 is SYDVKM. Trimming shortened V by 6 bases and J by 7 bases, and 13 bases separated the two germline ends. The CDR3 coding sequence is TGTGCCAGCAGGGACCGCACGGGTGAGCAGTACTTC. Its protein is CASRDRTGEQYF.

This sequence joins TRBV10-3 and TRBJ2-1, with D possibly TRBD2 on 7 matching bases. Germline lookup yields CDR1 ENHRY and CDR2 SYGVKD. The V gene lost 2 bases and the J gene lost 8 bases, with 13 bases spanning the gap. The CDR3 consists of 14 residues. The CDR3 region has the DNA TGTGCCATCAGTGAGCGCGGGGAGGGGGATGAGCAGTTCTTC. It yields the protein CAISERGEGDEQFF.

The genes are TRBV6-5 and TRBJ1-5; a weak D match, TRBD1 (5 bases). The germline V gene encodes CDR1 MNHEY and CDR2 SVGAGI. V shed 0 bases and J shed 7 bases, with 10 bases lying between them. This CDR3 region has 14 residues. CDR3 protein: CASSYSGAEQPQHF. The CDR3 region has the DNA TGTGCCAGCAGTTACTCTGGGGCGGAGCAGCCCCAGCATTTT.

The chain has TRBV6-6 and TRBJ1-1; weak D call: TRBD1 (5 bases). Per germline, CDR1 MNHNY and CDR2 SVGAGI (reference sequence). The CDR3 is 15 residues long. V lost 2 bases and J lost 1, with 11 bases in between. The CDR3 is CASSYRGTGNTEAFF. The CDR3 coding sequence is TGTGCCAGCAGTTACCGGGGCACTGGGAACACTGAAGCTTTCTTT.

This clone was counted between two and nine times. The CDR3 sequence is CASSQRGRGYEQYF. The CDR3 bases are TGTGCCAGCTCACAAAGGGGAAGGGGCTACGAGCAGTACTTC. This sequence joins TRBV18 and TRBJ2-7, with D tentatively TRBD1 (5 bases). Germline V gene sequence: CDR1 KGHSH, CDR2 LQKENI. V was clipped by 4 bases and J by 3 bases, with 13 bases between them. The CDR3 contains 14 residues.

This clone was detected only once. The CDR3 bases are TGTGCCAGCATCCAGGGGTATTCCTACGAGCAGTACTTC. Encoded protein: CASIQGYSYEQYF. J is TRBJ2-7 and V is TRBV28, with D possibly TRBD1 on 6 matching bases. The V end was cut by 7 bases, the J end by 1 base, with 11 bases between. Germline assignment: CDR1 MDHEN and CDR2 SYDVKM. There are 13 residues in the CDR3.

The chain has TRBV9 and TRBJ2-2; D uncertain. The CDR3 has 16 amino acids. The V end was cut by 3 bases, the J end by 6 bases, with 18 bases between. Germline CDR1 and CDR2: SGDLS and YYNGEE. The CDR3 nucleotides read TGTGCCAGCAGCGATCGTGGCAGGCTCTTCGCCGGGGAGCTGTTTTTT. It codes for CASSDRGRLFAGELFF. Based on the CDR3 plus reference TRBV9 and TRBJ2-2, the full variable domain is DSGVTQTPKHLITATGQRVTLRCSPRSGDLSVYWYQQSLDQGLQFLIQYYNGEERAKGNILERFSAQQFPDLHSELNLSSLELGDSALYFCASSDRGRLFAGELFFGEGSRLTVL.

The gene calls are TRBV7-9 and TRBJ2-6, with a possible D match to TRBD2 (6 bases). Trimming removed 2 bases from V and 1 base from J, with 12 bases in between. The CDR3 runs 17 residues. Per the germline V gene, CDR1 is SEHNR and CDR2 is FQNEAQ (reference sequence). The CDR3 reads CASSLFSAGSGANVLTF. In nucleotides, the CDR3 is TGTGCCAGCAGCTTATTTTCTGCGGGGTCTGGGGCCAACGTCCTGACTTTC. The full variable domain, rest sourced from reference TRBV7-9 and TRBJ2-6, is DTGVSQNPRHKITKRGQNVTFRCDPISEHNRLYWYRQTLGQGPEFLTYFQNEAQLEKSRLLSDRFSAERPKGSFSTLEIQRTEQGDSAMYLCASSLFSAGSGANVLTFGAGSRLTVL.

V usage is TRBV11-2 and J usage is TRBJ2-5, with D tentatively TRBD2 (6 bases). The CDR3 runs to 16 residues. Germline V gene data show CDR1 as SGHAT and CDR2 as FQNNGV. V was shortened by 1 base and J by 6 bases, with 18 bases between the two germline ends. CDR3 in amino acids: CASSLGLRLERKTQYF. Written as DNA, the CDR3 is TGTGCCAGCAGCTTAGGTTTGAGACTAGAGCGGAAGACCCAGTACTTC.